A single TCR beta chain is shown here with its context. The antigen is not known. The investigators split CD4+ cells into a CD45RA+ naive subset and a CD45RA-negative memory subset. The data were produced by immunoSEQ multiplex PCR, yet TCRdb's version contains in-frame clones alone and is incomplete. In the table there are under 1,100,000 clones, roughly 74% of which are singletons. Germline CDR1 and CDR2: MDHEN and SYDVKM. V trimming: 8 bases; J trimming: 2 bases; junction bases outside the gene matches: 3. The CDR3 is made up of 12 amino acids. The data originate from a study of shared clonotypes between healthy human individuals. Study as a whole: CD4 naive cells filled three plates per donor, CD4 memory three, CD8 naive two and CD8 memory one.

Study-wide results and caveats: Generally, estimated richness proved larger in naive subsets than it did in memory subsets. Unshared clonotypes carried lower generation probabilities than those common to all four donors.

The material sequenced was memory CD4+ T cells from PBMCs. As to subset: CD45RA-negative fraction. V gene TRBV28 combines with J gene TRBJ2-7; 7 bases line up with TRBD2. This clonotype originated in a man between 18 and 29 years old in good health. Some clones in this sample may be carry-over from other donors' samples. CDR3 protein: CASGLVAYEQYF. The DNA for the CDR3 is TGTGCCAGCGGACTAGTGGCCTACGAGCAGTACTTC.